The 26 T cell receptor beta chains below all came from one sample that was sequenced in a study of blood T cell repertoires in COVID-19. The method was immunoSEQ multiplex PCR; TCRdb's version includes in-frame clones alone and lacks a portion of them. The table records approximately 300,000 clones, more than 70% of them present only once. Sequences were obtained from peripheral blood. These TCRs come from a woman aged 25-40 years with COVID-19, enrolled during active disease.

The rearrangement uses TRBV3-1 (or the pseudogene TRBV3-2) and TRBJ2-3; 12 bases are shared with TRBD2. The CDR3 extends over 18 amino acids. Looked up from germline, CDR1 is LGHDT and CDR2 is YNNKEL (reference sequence). The trim removed 1 base at V and 4 bases at J, leaving 9 bases unmatched. The CDR3 loop reads CASSQGLAGEVSADTQYF. In nucleotides, the CDR3 is TGTGCCAGCAGCCAAGGACTAGCGGGAGAGGTTTCGGCAGATACGCAGTATTTT.

The CDR3 loop is CASSPQTGSGYTF. CDR3 in DNA: TGTGCCAGCAGCCCCCAGACAGGGTCTGGCTACACCTTC. The rearrangement joins TRBV11-2 to TRBJ1-2; 7 nucleotides align to TRBD1. V lost 5 bases and J lost 7; bases outside the gene matches: 7. This CDR3 is built from 13 residues. Looked up from germline, CDR1 is SGHAT and CDR2 is FQNNGV.

The genes are TRBV7-9 and TRBJ2-7; 9 bases match TRBD2. Germline lookup yields CDR1 SEHNR and CDR2 FQNEAQ (reference sequence). CDR3 length: 13 amino acids. The trim removed 4 bases at V and 6 bases at J, leaving 4 bases unmatched. CDR3 residues: CASSSPSGTEQYF. The CDR3 DNA reads as TGTGCCAGCAGCTCTCCTAGCGGGACCGAGCAGTACTTC.

This clone was seen more than once but under ten times. The chain is built from TRBV24-1 and TRBJ1-5; perhaps TRBD1 as D (6 bases). V was shortened by 3 bases and J by 7 bases, with 15 bases between the two germline ends. Germline CDR1 and CDR2: KGHDR and SFDVKD. This CDR3 contains 15 residues. CDR3 sequence: CATSDAPQGRQPQHF. The CDR3 DNA reads as TGTGCCACCAGTGATGCCCCACAGGGCCGACAGCCCCAGCATTTT.

The CDR3, as DNA: TGTGCCAGCAGTTTATTAGGGGTGAGAGGAGACTATGGCTACACCTTC. Translated, it gives CASSLLGVRGDYGYTF. The chain is built from TRBV28 and TRBJ1-2, with D maybe TRBD1 (5 bases). Germline-derived CDR1 and CDR2 are MDHEN and SYDVKM. This CDR3 spans 16 amino acids. Between the trimmed V and J ends, which lost 1 base and 3 bases, there was a span of 15 bases.

V is TRBV9 and J is TRBJ2-7; 9 bases align to TRBD1. Germline lookup yields CDR1 SGDLS and CDR2 YYNGEE. The CDR3 is made up of 13 amino acids. V was pared by 2 bases and J by 7 bases, with 4 bases of the junction left unmatched. CDR3 nucleotides: TGTGCCAGCAGCGTTGGGACAGGGTTAGAGCAGTACTTC. Translation gives CASSVGTGLEQYF.

This clone has only one observation. Other DNA sequences of this sample code for an identical CDR3. This rearrangement joins TRBV9 to TRBJ2-5; TRBD2 aligns across 7 bases. Germline V gene lookup returns CDR1 SGDLS and CDR2 YYNGEE. The CDR3 sequence is 14 residues long. Losses at the gene ends were 3 bases for V and 1 base for J; bases not matched to a gene: 3. The chain's CDR3 is CASSAGTTQETQYF. The CDR3 DNA sequence: TGTGCCAGCAGCGCCGGGACTACCCAAGAGACCCAGTACTTC.

The rearrangement uses TRBV6-5 and TRBJ2-3, with D possibly matching TRBD2 (6 bases). The V and J ends lost 2 bases and 2 bases respectively, with 8 bases between them. The CDR3 consists of 14 residues. Germline-derived CDR1 and CDR2 are MNHEY and SVGAGI. The CDR3 spells CASSYGGNTDTQYF. In DNA, the CDR3 is TGTGCCAGCAGTTACGGCGGGAACACAGATACGCAGTATTTT.

The chain combines TRBV5-6 with TRBJ2-1; tentative D call: TRBD2 (6 bases). CDR3 length: 16 amino acids. Germline V gene data show CDR1 as SGHDT and CDR2 as YYEEEE. V was pared by 4 bases and J by 2 bases, with 16 bases between. The CDR3 loop reads CASSPPGAGTYNEQFF. The CDR3, as DNA: TGTGCCAGCAGCCCCCCGGGCGCGGGGACCTACAATGAGCAGTTCTTC.

The chain employs TRBV11-3 and TRBJ2-3; 8 bases are a match to TRBD2. J gave up 5 bases and V 5 bases, and 9 bases lay outside the gene matches. The CDR3 is 15 amino acids. Germline-derived CDR1 and CDR2 are SGHNT and YENEEA. The CDR3 bases are TGTGCCAGCAGCCCCGGGGGGGGGCAGCAAGATACGCAGTATTTT. This translates into CASSPGGGQQDTQYF.

The chain links TRBV5-1 to TRBJ2-1; 12 nucleotides align to TRBD2. The CDR3 spans 16 residues. J gave up 6 bases and V 4 bases, and 8 bases lay outside the gene matches. Per germline, CDR1 SGHRS and CDR2 YFSETQ. Written as DNA, the CDR3 is TGCGCCAGCAGCCTGTCTGTGACTAGCGGGAGCAATGAGCAGTTCTTC. Translation: CASSLSVTSGSNEQFF.

The chain joins TRBV23-1 to TRBJ2-3; the D is unclear. TRBV23-1 is an open reading frame, and its role is uncertain. The CDR3 length is 15 residues. Trimming left V 3 bases short and J 2 bases short, with 12 bases between. The DNA for the CDR3 is TGCGCCAGCAGTCAGCCTACTGCAAACACAGATACGCAGTATTTT. It specifies CASSQPTANTDTQYF.

This clone came up once. The genes are TRBV5-3 and TRBJ2-1; weak D call: TRBD2 (6 bases). TRBV5-3 is recorded as an ORF, its role being uncertain. The CDR3 totals 15 residues. The V and J ends lost 10 bases and 0 bases respectively, with 17 bases between them. Here the CDR3 reads CAHGSAGPSYNEQFF. CDR3 DNA: TGTGCCCACGGGTCAGCGGGCCCCTCCTACAATGAGCAGTTCTTC.

The chain combines TRBV13 with TRBJ2-7, with 8 nucleotides matching TRBD2. CDR1 is PRHDT, CDR2 FYEKMQ, per germline (reference sequence). This CDR3 has 15 amino acids. V shed 4 bases and J 1 base; nucleotides not matched to a gene: 6. This chain's CDR3 is CASSYYSGESYEQYF. In nucleotides, the CDR3 is TGTGCCAGCAGCTACTATAGCGGGGAATCCTACGAGCAGTACTTC.

To note about this clone: This same CDR3 is encoded by further DNA sequences in the sample. DNA of the CDR3: TGTGCCAGCAGCCAACGTTTTAATGAAAAACTGTTTTTT. This translates into CASSQRFNEKLFF. This chain uses TRBV14 with TRBJ1-4; D gene unclear. This CDR3 has 13 amino acids. Germline CDR1 and CDR2: SGHDN and FVKESK. V was clipped by 2 bases and J by 4 bases, with 5 bases between them. Complete variable domain (other parts from reference TRBV14 and TRBJ1-4): EAGVTQFPSHSVIEKGQTVTLRCDPISGHDNLYWYRRVMGKEIKFLLHFVKESKQDESGMPNNRFLAERTGGTYSTLKVQPAELEDSGVYFCASSQRFNEKLFFGSGTQLSVL.

The V call is TRBV28, the J call TRBJ2-7, with a tentative D call TRBD1 (5 bases). Germline CDR1 reads MDHEN; CDR2 reads SYDVKM. Trimming shortened V by 7 bases and J by 3 bases, and 19 bases separated the two germline ends. The CDR3 loop spans 15 amino acids. Written as DNA, the CDR3 is TGTGCCAGCACTCTACCTCAGGGTGCTGGCTACGAGCAGTACTTC. Its protein is CASTLPQGAGYEQYF.

The chain carries TRBV6-1 and TRBJ2-7; 12 bases agree with TRBD2. Trimming cost V 2 bases and J 3 bases; bases outside gene matches: 8. Germline-derived CDR1 and CDR2 are MNHNS and SASEGT. The CDR3 totals 17 residues. The CDR3 sequence: CASSEWGLTSGSYEQYF. The CDR3, as DNA: TGTGCCAGCAGTGAATGGGGGCTGACTAGCGGGAGCTACGAGCAGTACTTC.

This clone was observed a single time. The chain joins TRBV28 to TRBJ1-1; no reliable D call. V was clipped by 5 bases and J by 3 bases, with 7 bases between them. The germline CDR1 and CDR2 sequences are MDHEN and SYDVKM. The CDR3 runs 12 residues. The CDR3 nucleotides read TGTGCCAGCAGTACGGAGGACACTGAAGCTTTCTTT. This encodes CASSTEDTEAFF. Combining the CDR3 with reference TRBV28 and TRBJ1-1 gives the whole variable domain DVKVTQSSRYLVKRTGEKVFLECVQDMDHENMFWYRQDPGLGLRLIYFSYDVKMKEKGDIPEGYSVSREKKERFSLILESASTNQTSMYLCASSTEDTEAFFGQGTRLTVV.

In DNA, the CDR3 is TGTGCCAGCAGCTTAGATAGCGGGCCGAGCTCCTACGAGCAGTACTTC. It yields the protein CASSLDSGPSSYEQYF. This chain uses TRBV7-2 with TRBJ2-7; 7 nucleotides match TRBD2. This CDR3 spans 16 amino acids. Germline loops: CDR1 SGHTA, CDR2 FQGNSA. Germline trimming cut 1 base from V and 0 bases from J; bases unmatched to any gene: 6.

This clone was counted only a few times. This chain links TRBV4-1 with TRBJ2-7; D is perhaps TRBD2 (7 bases). The germline V gene encodes CDR1 MGHRA and CDR2 YSYEKL. V was clipped by 4 bases and J by 4 bases, with 17 bases between them. The CDR3 contains 15 residues. The CDR3 region has the DNA TGCGCCAGCAGCCTCCAAGGCGGGGGCGTATACGAGCAGTACTTC. Its translation: CASSLQGGGVYEQYF.

This sequence joins TRBV7-3 and TRBJ2-1; 11 bases map to TRBD2. This CDR3 region has 15 residues. Germline CDR1 reads SGHTA; CDR2 reads FQGTGA. V lost 5 bases to trimming and J lost 6 bases; unmatched junction nucleotides: 6. CDR3 in amino acids: CASSTGTSGLNEQFF. The CDR3 nucleotides are TGTGCCAGCAGCACCGGGACTAGCGGTCTCAATGAGCAGTTCTTC.

The chain combines TRBV30 with TRBJ2-3, with TRBD1 matching over 9 bases. CDR1 GTSNPN and CDR2 SVGIG come from the germline V gene (reference sequence). After removal of 5 bases from V and 0 bases from J, the junction contained 3 bases not matched to a gene. The CDR3 loop spans 14 amino acids. The DNA for the CDR3 is TGTGCCTGGGGGGACAGGGCTAGCACAGATACGCAGTATTTT. Its translation: CAWGDRASTDTQYF.

This clone occurred a few times. The genes are TRBV4-1 and TRBJ2-7; 9 nucleotides line up with TRBD2. The ends lost 1 base at V and 3 bases at J; junction bases unmatched: 10. The CDR3 spans 17 residues. Germline values: CDR1 MGHRA, CDR2 YSYEKL. CDR3 nucleotide sequence: TGCGCCAGCAGCCAAGTGGGTAGGGGACTAGCTGACTACGAGCAGTACTTC. It is translated as CASSQVGRGLADYEQYF.

The chain employs TRBV6-1 and TRBJ2-5; 10 bases are shared with TRBD2. V trimming: 6 bases; J trimming: 5 bases; junction bases outside the gene matches: 6. CDR1 MNHNS and CDR2 SASEGT come from the germline V gene. The CDR3 runs 14 residues. This CDR3 is CASSSRTSGETQYF. For the CDR3, the DNA is TGTGCCAGCAGCTCCCGGACTAGCGGCGAGACCCAGTACTTC.

The rearrangement links TRBV6-5 to TRBJ2-7; the match to TRBD2 covers 8 bases. V lost 5 bases, J lost 0 bases, and 6 bases stayed unmatched. CDR3 length: 15 amino acids. Germline V gene lookup returns CDR1 MNHEY and CDR2 SVGAGI. Here the CDR3 DNA reads TGTGCCAGCAGTCTTAGCGGGATTAGCTCCTACGAGCAGTACTTC. It encodes CASSLSGISSYEQYF.

In its sample, this clone was seen a few times. This rearrangement joins TRBV5-1 to TRBJ2-3, with 7 bases lining up with TRBD2. This CDR3 region has 17 residues. The germline V gene encodes CDR1 SGHRS and CDR2 YFSETQ. J lost 5 bases, V lost 4 bases, and 16 bases had no gene match. The CDR3 DNA is TGCGCCAGCAGCCCCAATGGACTAGTTAGGTTTGGAGATACGCAGTATTTT. Translation gives CASSPNGLVRFGDTQYF.